Here is one TCR beta chain with its context. 5'RACE, which relied on constant-segment primers, yielded TCR alpha and TCR beta cDNA libraries carrying sample barcodes and UMIs. TCRdb processed the 5' RACE reads anew with MiXCR; each CDR3 protein has one entry. Altogether some 300,000 distinct CDR3 sequences are present, more than 20% being singletons, with the ten largest covering over 20%. Germline V CDR1 and CDR2: MNHEY, SMNVEV (reference sequence). V trimming: 4 bases; J trimming: 3 bases; junction bases outside the gene matches: 1. CDR3 length equals 13 residues. The sample belongs to a study of T-cell memory formation after mild COVID-19.

Sequencing was done on a sample of PBMCs or a T cell subset sorted from them (not recorded which). This clonotype was sampled from a man between 18 and 35 years old who had mild COVID-19 (a few samples of this study predate the infection). Cell type and time point are not known. The chain combines TRBV27 with TRBJ1-2; 8 nucleotides line up with TRBD1. The CDR3 loop is CASSSQGDYGYTF. DNA for the CDR3: TGTGCCAGCAGTTCACAGGGGGACTATGGCTACACCTTC.